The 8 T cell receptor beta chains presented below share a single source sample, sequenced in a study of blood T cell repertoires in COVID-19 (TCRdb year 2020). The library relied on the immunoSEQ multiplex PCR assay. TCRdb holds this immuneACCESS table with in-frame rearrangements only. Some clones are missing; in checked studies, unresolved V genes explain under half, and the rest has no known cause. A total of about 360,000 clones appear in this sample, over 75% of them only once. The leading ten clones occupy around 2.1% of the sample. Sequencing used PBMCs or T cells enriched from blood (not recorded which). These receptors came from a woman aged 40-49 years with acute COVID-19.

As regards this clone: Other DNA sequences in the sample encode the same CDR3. The CDR3 loop is CASSVVAGTEAFF. The CDR3 region has the DNA TGTGCCAGCAGCGTAGTGGCCGGGACTGAAGCTTTCTTT. The chain joins TRBV9 to TRBJ1-1; D is undetermined. This CDR3 has 13 residues. V lost 0 bases to trimming and J lost 5 bases, with 8 bases between them. CDR1 and CDR2 from the germline V gene are SGDLS and YYNGEE.

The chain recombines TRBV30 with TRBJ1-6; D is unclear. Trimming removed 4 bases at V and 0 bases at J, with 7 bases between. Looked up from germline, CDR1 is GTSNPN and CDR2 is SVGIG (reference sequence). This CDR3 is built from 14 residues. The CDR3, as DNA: TGTGCCTGGACGAGGAGCTCCTATAATTCACCCCTCCACTTT. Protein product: CAWTRSSYNSPLHF. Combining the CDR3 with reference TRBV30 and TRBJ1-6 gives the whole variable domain SQTIHQWPATLVQPVGSPLSLECTVEGTSNPNLYWYRQAAGRGLQLLFYSVGIGQISSEVPQNLSASRPQDRQFILSSKKLLLSDSGFYLCAWTRSSYNSPLHFGNGTRLTVT.

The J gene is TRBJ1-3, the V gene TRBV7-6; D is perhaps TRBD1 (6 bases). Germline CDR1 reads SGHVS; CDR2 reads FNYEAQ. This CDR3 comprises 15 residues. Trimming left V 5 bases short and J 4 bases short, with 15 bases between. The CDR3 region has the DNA TGTGCCAGCAGCCCATCGGACAGTGTCGGAAACACCATATATTTT. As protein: CASSPSDSVGNTIYF. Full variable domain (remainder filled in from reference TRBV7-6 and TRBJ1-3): GAGVSQSPRYKVTKRGQDVALRCDPISGHVSLYWYRQALGQGPEFLTYFNYEAQQDKSGLPNDRFSAERPEGSISTLTIQRTEQRDSAMYRCASSPSDSVGNTIYFGEGSWLTVV.

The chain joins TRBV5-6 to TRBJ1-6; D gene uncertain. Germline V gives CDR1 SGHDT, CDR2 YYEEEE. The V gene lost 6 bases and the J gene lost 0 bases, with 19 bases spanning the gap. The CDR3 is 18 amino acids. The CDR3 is CASTTPGISSSYNSPLHF. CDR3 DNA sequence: TGTGCCAGCACCACCCCCGGGATATCAAGCTCCTATAATTCACCCCTCCACTTT.

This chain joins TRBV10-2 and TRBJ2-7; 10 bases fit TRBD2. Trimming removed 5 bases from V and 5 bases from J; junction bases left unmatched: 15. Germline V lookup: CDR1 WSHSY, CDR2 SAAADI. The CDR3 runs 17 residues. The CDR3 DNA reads TGCGCCAGCAGTAGGGTCGGGAGGACTAGCGGACACCACGAGCAGTACTTC. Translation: CASSRVGRTSGHHEQYF.

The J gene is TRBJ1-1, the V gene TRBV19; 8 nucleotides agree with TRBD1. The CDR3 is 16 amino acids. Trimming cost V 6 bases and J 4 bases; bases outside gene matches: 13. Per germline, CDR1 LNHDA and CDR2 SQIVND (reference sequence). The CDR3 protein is CASSRGRGRLGTEAFF. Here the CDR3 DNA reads TGTGCCAGTAGCAGGGGCAGGGGGCGTCTTGGCACTGAAGCTTTCTTT.

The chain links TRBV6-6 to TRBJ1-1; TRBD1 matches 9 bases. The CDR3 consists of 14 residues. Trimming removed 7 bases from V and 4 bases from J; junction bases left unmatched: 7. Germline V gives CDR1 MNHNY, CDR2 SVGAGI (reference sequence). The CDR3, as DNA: TGTGCCAGCATGAGGGACAGGGACCTCACTGAAGCTTTCTTT. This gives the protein CASMRDRDLTEAFF.

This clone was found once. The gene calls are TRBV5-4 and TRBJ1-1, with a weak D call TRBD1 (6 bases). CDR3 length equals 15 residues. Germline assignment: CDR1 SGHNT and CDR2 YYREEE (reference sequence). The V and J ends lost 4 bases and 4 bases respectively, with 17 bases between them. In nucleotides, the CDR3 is TGTGCCAGCAGCACTGATGACAGGCAGGCCACTGAAGCTTTCTTT. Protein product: CASSTDDRQATEAFF.